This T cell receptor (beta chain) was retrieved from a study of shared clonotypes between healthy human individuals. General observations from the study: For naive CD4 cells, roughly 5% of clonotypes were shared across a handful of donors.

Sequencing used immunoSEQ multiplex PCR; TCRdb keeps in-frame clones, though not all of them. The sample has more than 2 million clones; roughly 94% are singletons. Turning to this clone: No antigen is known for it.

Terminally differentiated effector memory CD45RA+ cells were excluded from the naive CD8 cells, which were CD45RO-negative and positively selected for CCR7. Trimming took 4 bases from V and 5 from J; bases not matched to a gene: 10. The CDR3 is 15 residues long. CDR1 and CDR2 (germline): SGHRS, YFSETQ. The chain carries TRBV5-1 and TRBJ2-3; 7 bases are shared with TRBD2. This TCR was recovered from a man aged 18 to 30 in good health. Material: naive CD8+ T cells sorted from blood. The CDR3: CASSLGGLPQDTQYF. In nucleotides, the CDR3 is TGCGCCAGCAGCCTGGGGGGGTTGCCCCAAGATACGCAGTATTTT.